This T cell receptor beta chain was captured by sequencing in a study of identical twins. General observations from the study: With beta out-of-frame sequences, excess sharing by twins was weaker.

Germline V lookup: CDR1 SGHRS, CDR2 YFSETQ. V lost 4 bases, J lost 3 bases, and 3 bases stayed unmatched. This CDR3 region has 15 residues. This clonotype was counted between two and nine times. Its antigen remains unidentified. TCRdb recomputed calls from the 5' RACE reads with MiXCR, one row per CDR3 protein. The sample consists of about 190,000 distinct CDR3 sequences, more than 15% of them appearing once. This sample also appeared in a second study, on T cells expressing NK-cell markers. From that second work: There were seven HCMV-seropositive donors and one seronegative donor among the eight sequenced.

The rearrangement uses TRBV5-1 and TRBJ2-3, with 12 bases aligning to TRBD2. The receptor's source is a woman aged 18-35 years in good health. The sequenced material came from CD8+ T cells sorted from blood. The CDR3 region is CASSRTSGATDTQYF. In DNA, the CDR3 is TGCGCCAGCAGCCGGACTAGCGGGGCGACAGATACGCAGTATTTT.